This T cell receptor (beta chain) was documented in a study of cytomegalovirus exposure and HLA in healthy donors. Libraries were prepared by immunoSEQ multiplex PCR; TCRdb keeps only in-frame clonotypes and omits some of them. The sample yields 100,000 to 150,000 clones, around 94% seen once. The sample consisted of PBMCs. The sequence came from a woman under 30 in good health and CMV-seronegative.

The CDR3 region has the DNA TGTGCCAGTAGTATCGGAGGGACAGGGTACGAGCAGTACTTC. Protein sequence: CASSIGGTGYEQYF. V is TRBV19 and J is TRBJ2-7; 9 positions match TRBD1. The CDR3 runs to 14 residues. The germline gives CDR1 LNHDA, CDR2 SQIVND (reference sequence). V shed 3 bases, J shed 4 bases, and the junction held 4 bases outside the gene matches.